The 23 T cell receptor beta chains in this list originate from one sample, sequenced in a study of blood T cell repertoires in COVID-19. The repertoire was sequenced with immunoSEQ multiplex PCR; TCRdb's copy has only in-frame clones and lacks some. The sample consists of around 370,000 clones, around 90% of them appearing once. The sequenced material came from peripheral blood. The receptor set was obtained from a man younger than 35 with active or convalescent COVID-19.

The chain joins TRBV7-8 to TRBJ2-4; tentative D call: TRBD2 (5 bases). This CDR3 is built from 15 residues. Per the germline V gene, CDR1 is SGHVS and CDR2 is FQNEAQ. V lost 5 bases and J lost 4, with 15 bases in between. The CDR3 region has the DNA TGTGCCAGCAGCGAAGGACGGGGTGCAAAAAACATTCAGTACTTC. Its protein is CASSEGRGAKNIQYF.

The V and J genes are TRBV24-1 and TRBJ2-1, with 8 bases aligning to TRBD1. V dropped 5 bases and J dropped 2; count of bases not matched to a gene: 1. This CDR3 comprises 14 residues. Germline V gene lookup returns CDR1 KGHDR and CDR2 SFDVKD. CDR3 amino acids: CATSVQGAYNEQFF. The CDR3 coding sequence is TGTGCCACCAGTGTACAGGGGGCCTACAATGAGCAGTTCTTC.

This clone was counted a single time. This sequence joins TRBV4-1 and TRBJ1-5; D uncertain. There are 14 residues in the CDR3. The ends were cut back, 0 bases at V and 6 bases at J, with 9 bases in the middle. CDR1 is MGHRA and CDR2 is YSYEKL in the germline V gene. The CDR3 loop reads CASSQETQTQPQHF. CDR3 bases: TGCGCCAGCAGCCAAGAGACACAAACTCAGCCCCAGCATTTT.

This clone is a singleton in its sample. The J gene is TRBJ1-1, the V gene TRBV28; 7 bases agree with TRBD1. The junction had 7 bases not matched to a gene; V was cut back by 6 bases and J by 6 bases. The length of the CDR3 is 13 residues. CDR1 and CDR2 (germline): MDHEN, SYDVKM. The CDR3 sequence is CASSRQGLAEAFF. The CDR3 bases are TGTGCCAGCAGCAGACAGGGTCTGGCTGAAGCTTTCTTT.

V gene TRBV9 combines with J gene TRBJ2-5; D may be TRBD1 (6 bases). Germline CDR1 reads SGDLS; CDR2 reads YYNGEE. V was trimmed by 1 base and J by 2 bases, leaving 12 bases between them. The CDR3 is made up of 15 amino acids. The CDR3 region is CASSVSYRVQETQYF. The CDR3 DNA follows: TGTGCCAGCAGCGTATCCTACAGGGTACAAGAGACCCAGTACTTC.

CDR3 residues: CASSPDRNYGYTF. As DNA, the CDR3 is TGTGCCAGCAGCCCGGACAGGAACTATGGCTACACCTTC. V is TRBV7-3 and J is TRBJ1-2, with 7 bases fitting TRBD1. V shed 5 bases and J 2 bases; nucleotides not matched to a gene: 2. This CDR3 comprises 13 residues. From germline, CDR1 is SGHTA and CDR2 FQGTGA.

The genes are TRBV7-2 and TRBJ1-3; 8 bases map to TRBD1. This CDR3 has 16 amino acids. The trim removed 4 bases at V and 4 bases at J, leaving 9 bases unmatched. The germline V gene encodes CDR1 SGHTA and CDR2 FQGNSA. DNA of the CDR3: TGTGCCAGCAGCTCGATCCAGGGGGCGCGGGGAAACACCATATATTTT. Translating gives CASSSIQGARGNTIYF.

The chain joins TRBV13 to TRBJ2-6; D gene uncertain. The CDR3 length is 15 residues. Per germline, CDR1 PRHDT and CDR2 FYEKMQ (reference sequence). The V end lost 5 bases, the J end lost 4 bases, and 12 bases lay between the germline ends. The CDR3 coding sequence is TGTGCCAGCAGCCACTATATTGGGGGGGCCAACGTCCTGACTTTC. Translated: CASSHYIGGANVLTF.

This chain links TRBV6-4 with TRBJ2-2, with 11 bases that match TRBD2. The germline V gene has CDR1 MRHNA and CDR2 SNTAGT. V trimming: 2 bases; J trimming: 0 bases; junction bases outside the gene matches: 11. This CDR3 contains 20 residues. DNA for the CDR3: TGTGCCAGCAGTGACCCACCGGGACTAGCGGCGACCTCGAACACCGGGGAGCTGTTTTTT. This encodes CASSDPPGLAATSNTGELFF.

This rearrangement joins TRBV6-5 to TRBJ2-7, with 10 bases matching TRBD1. CDR1 MNHEY and CDR2 SVGAGI come from the germline V gene. The V and J ends lost 6 bases and 4 bases, in that order; junction bases with no gene match: 6. This CDR3 contains 14 residues. This CDR3 reads CASRTGTGEYEQYF. The DNA of the CDR3 is TGTGCCAGCAGGACCGGGACAGGGGAGTACGAGCAGTACTTC.

The chain uses TRBV4-3 and TRBJ2-3; 9 nucleotides line up with TRBD2. The CDR3 contains 17 residues. Looked up from germline, CDR1 is LGHNA and CDR2 is YSLEER. Unmatched junction bases numbered 11, after V lost 3 bases and J lost 4 bases. The CDR3 nucleotides read TGCGCCAGCAGCCACCTGGCGGGGGGGCAAGGCGCAGATACGCAGTATTTT. It is translated as CASSHLAGGQGADTQYF.

This clone was detected only once. V is TRBV4-2 and J is TRBJ2-7; D is unresolved. With 0 bases removed from V and 9 bases from J, the gap between germline ends came to 6 bases. This CDR3 is 11 amino acids long. CDR1 is LGHNA, CDR2 YNFKEQ, per germline. The CDR3 DNA reads as TGTGCCAGCAGCCAAGAGGCCCGGCAGTACTTC. This encodes CASSQEARQYF.

This clone has just one count. The V gene is TRBV6-5, the J gene TRBJ2-5, with 8 nucleotides matching TRBD1. The CDR3 is made up of 13 amino acids. Germline V CDR1 and CDR2: MNHEY, SVGAGI. The trim removed 6 bases at V and 5 bases at J, leaving 5 bases unmatched. CDR3 DNA: TGTGCCAGCAGCTCTAACAGGGGGGAGACCCAGTACTTC. Amino acid sequence: CASSSNRGETQYF.

The chain uses TRBV6-5 and TRBJ2-5; D might be TRBD1 (5 bases). The CDR3 is made up of 14 amino acids. Looked up from germline, CDR1 is MNHEY and CDR2 is SVGAGI. V was clipped by 5 bases and J by 5 bases, with 15 bases between them. CDR3 residues: CASSNTQGWETQYF. The CDR3 DNA reads as TGTGCCAGCAGTAATACGCAGGGTTGGGAGACCCAGTACTTC.

The J gene is TRBJ2-1, the V gene TRBV6-2 or TRBV6-3, with 7 bases matching TRBD1. The CDR3 has 15 residues. The ends lost 5 bases at V and 4 bases at J; junction bases unmatched: 8. Looked up from germline, CDR1 is MNHEY and CDR2 is SVGEGT. CDR3 nucleotides: TGTGCCAGCAGTCCCCCGGGACAGCGTTACAATGAGCAGTTCTTC. This translates into CASSPPGQRYNEQFF.

CDR3 sequence reads: CASSYRMEIGELFF. The CDR3, as DNA: TGTGCCAGCAGTTATAGGATGGAGATCGGGGAGCTGTTTTTT. The chain has TRBV6-6 and TRBJ2-2; D is ambiguous. Per the germline V gene, CDR1 is MNHNY and CDR2 is SVGAGI (reference sequence). The CDR3 spans 14 residues. V lost 3 bases and J lost 7, with 12 bases in between.

The genes are TRBV6-2 or TRBV6-3 and TRBJ2-7; 7 nucleotides align to TRBD1. The CDR3 is made up of 15 amino acids. Germline V gives CDR1 MNHEY, CDR2 SVGEGT. The V gene end was trimmed by 6 bases and the J gene end by 0 bases; junction bases not matched to a gene: 8. The CDR3 sequence is CASSKTGKSSYEQYF. In DNA form, the CDR3 reads TGTGCCAGCAGCAAGACAGGGAAGAGCTCCTACGAGCAGTACTTC.

The chain carries TRBV28 and TRBJ2-7, with TRBD1 identical over 7 bases. Germline CDR1 and CDR2: MDHEN and SYDVKM. The junction had 9 bases not matched to a gene; V was cut back by 2 bases and J by 5 bases. This CDR3 contains 15 residues. The CDR3 region has the DNA TGTGCCAGCAGTTTACCCGGGGCAGGGGGACACGAGCAGTACTTC. Protein: CASSLPGAGGHEQYF.

This clone was counted only a few times. The rearrangement links TRBV28 to TRBJ1-1; 7 bases match TRBD1. This CDR3 has 13 residues. Per germline, CDR1 MDHEN and CDR2 SYDVKM. Germline trimming cut 2 bases from V and 9 bases from J; bases unmatched to any gene: 6. The CDR3 coding sequence is TGTGCCAGCAGTTTACAAGGGGGCGCAAAAGCTTTCTTT. It codes for CASSLQGGAKAFF.

This clone was observed once. The V call is TRBV6-5, the J call TRBJ1-1; 7 bases map to TRBD1. The junction had 10 bases not matched to a gene; V was cut back by 5 bases and J by 4 bases. Germline CDR1 MNHEY, CDR2 SVGAGI. The CDR3 sequence is 15 residues long. The CDR3 DNA follows: TGTGCCAGCAGTCAACACAGGGGTATGCGCACTGAAGCTTTCTTT. Amino acids: CASSQHRGMRTEAFF.

V and J are TRBV27 and TRBJ2-7; perhaps TRBD1 as D (5 bases). The CDR3 extends over 15 amino acids. Per germline, CDR1 MNHEY and CDR2 SMNVEV (reference sequence). Trimming stripped 4 bases from V and 2 bases from J, with 15 bases between. CDR3 nucleotide sequence: TGTGCCAGCAGTTCGCCCGGACATCCCCCCTACGAGCAGTACTTC. Encoded protein: CASSSPGHPPYEQYF.

This clone was seen once. The chain carries TRBV7-2 and TRBJ1-2; 10 bases match TRBD1. The germline CDR1 and CDR2 sequences are SGHTA and FQGNSA. The V gene end was trimmed by 2 bases and the J gene end by 4 bases; junction bases not matched to a gene: 10. This CDR3 comprises 17 residues. This CDR3 is CASSLQSVGTGVYGYTF. The CDR3 nucleotides read TGTGCCAGCAGCTTACAGTCAGTTGGGACAGGGGTCTATGGCTACACCTTC.

The chain joins TRBV4-3 to TRBJ2-3; a possible D gene is TRBD2 (6 bases). The CDR3 is 15 residues long. V was clipped by 0 bases and J by 7 bases, with 14 bases between them. Germline lookup yields CDR1 LGHNA and CDR2 YSLEER. Here the CDR3 DNA reads TGCGCCAGCAGCCAAGACAGCGGGCTCGTGAATACGCAGTATTTT. This encodes CASSQDSGLVNTQYF.